These 21 T cell receptor beta chains were all obtained from the same sample, sequenced in a study of CD8 T cells in ankylosing spondylitis. TCRdb redid the calling of the 5' RACE reads with MiXCR, one entry per CDR3 protein. The data contain just over 350,000 distinct CDR3 sequences, 20% to 25% of them singletons. Specimen: blood, either unsorted or a sorted T cell fraction (not recorded which). These receptors were taken from a male donor with ankylosing spondylitis or in good health (not recorded which).

This clonotype showed up just a few times. The V and J genes are TRBV11-2 and TRBJ2-4; D remains unclear. The CDR3 covers 15 residues. V lost 5 bases to trimming and J lost 5 bases, with 16 bases between them. From germline, CDR1 is SGHAT and CDR2 FQNNGV. The CDR3 loop is CASSTYSDGENIQYF. The CDR3, as DNA: TGTGCCAGCAGCACATACAGTGACGGAGAAAACATTCAGTACTTC.

This clonotype appeared a few times. The J gene is TRBJ2-1, the V gene TRBV12-3 or TRBV12-4, with D maybe TRBD1 (5 bases). With 1 base removed from V and 5 bases from J, the gap between germline ends came to 18 bases. This CDR3 region has 17 residues. This CDR3 is CASSLEVGARPNNEQFF. Here the CDR3 DNA reads TGTGCCAGCAGTTTAGAGGTAGGGGCCCGGCCCAACAATGAGCAGTTCTTC.

V is TRBV12-3 or TRBV12-4 and J is TRBJ2-7; D ambiguous. This CDR3 is 14 amino acids long. The V and J ends lost 5 bases and 0 bases respectively, with 11 bases between them. The CDR3 spells CASSPEPDSYEQYF. In DNA, the CDR3 is TGTGCCAGCAGTCCTGAGCCCGACTCCTACGAGCAGTACTTC.

This clonotype was seen only a few times. The genes are TRBV12-3 or TRBV12-4 and TRBJ2-1, with a possible D match to TRBD1 (6 bases). This CDR3 region has 14 residues. Between the trimmed V and J ends, which lost 7 bases and 0 bases, there was a span of 10 bases. Here the CDR3 reads CASKGQDSYNEQFF. The CDR3 bases are TGTGCCAGCAAGGGACAAGACTCCTACAATGAGCAGTTCTTC.

The rearrangement links TRBV20-1 to TRBJ2-3, with 8 bases aligning to TRBD2. Germline assignment: CDR1 DFQATT and CDR2 SNEGSKA (reference sequence). CDR3 length equals 15 residues. V gave up 6 bases and J gave up 2 bases; unmatched junction bases: 10. DNA for the CDR3: TGCAGTGCCTGGGAGGTAGCGGGGATCACAGATACGCAGTATTTT. Its protein is CSAWEVAGITDTQYF.

Only a few counts were recorded for this clonotype. CDR3 in amino acids: CAWSDTGEQYF. As DNA, the CDR3 is TGTGCCTGGAGCGATACCGGAGAGCAGTACTTC. The J gene is TRBJ2-7, the V gene TRBV30; no firm D call. With 3 bases removed from V and 7 bases from J, the gap between germline ends came to 10 bases. The germline V gene encodes CDR1 GTSNPN and CDR2 SVGIG (reference sequence). The CDR3 consists of 11 residues.

The chain combines TRBV15 with TRBJ2-4; no clear D. The germline V gene has CDR1 LNHNV and CDR2 YYDKDF (reference sequence). CDR3 length equals 16 residues. V shed 1 base and J shed 0 bases, with 10 bases lying between them. The CDR3 reads CATSRGTVAAKNIQYF. For the CDR3, the DNA is TGTGCCACCAGCAGAGGTACCGTTGCAGCCAAAAACATTCAGTACTTC. Using reference TRBV15 and TRBJ2-4 for the parts outside the CDR3, the full variable domain is DAMVIQNPRYQVTQFGKPVTLSCSQTLNHNVMYWYQQKSSQAPKLLFHYYDKDFNNEADTPDNFQSRRPNTSFCFLDIRSPGLGDTAMYLCATSRGTVAAKNIQYFGAGTRLSVL.

V gene TRBV4-1 combines with J gene TRBJ2-7, with TRBD1 identical over 11 bases. Germline values: CDR1 MGHRA, CDR2 YSYEKL. The CDR3 covers 15 residues. The ends lost 4 bases at V and 3 bases at J; junction bases unmatched: 5. CDR3 protein: CASSPTGTGGYEQYF. CDR3 coding DNA: TGCGCCAGCAGCCCTACGGGGACAGGGGGCTACGAGCAGTACTTC.

CDR3 loop: CASEGKGVTGELFF. The CDR3 DNA reads as TGTGCCAGCGAGGGGAAGGGAGTTACCGGGGAGCTGTTTTTT. This chain connects TRBV6-1 to TRBJ2-2; possibly TRBD1 or TRBD2 for D (5 bases each). Germline V gene data show CDR1 as MNHNS and CDR2 as SASEGT. The length of the CDR3 is 14 residues. V dropped 8 bases and J dropped 5 bases, with 15 bases sitting between them.

The CDR3 DNA is TGTGCCAGCAGTTTAAACGGGGGTAGTAATCAGCCCCAGCATTTT. Translating it yields CASSLNGGSNQPQHF. The V call is TRBV27, the J call TRBJ1-5, with D possibly being TRBD1 (5 bases). This CDR3 contains 15 residues. The V and J ends lost 2 bases and 4 bases respectively, with 12 bases between them. Germline V lookup: CDR1 MNHEY, CDR2 SMNVEV (reference sequence).

This clonotype was found a few times. This chain uses TRBV5-6 with TRBJ2-3; D not certain. V shed 0 bases and J shed 0 bases, with 8 bases lying between them. The CDR3 has 15 amino acids. Germline values: CDR1 SGHDT, CDR2 YYEEEE. In DNA form, the CDR3 reads TGTGCCAGCAGCTTGGCGTCTACTAGCACAGATACGCAGTATTTT. Encoded protein: CASSLASTSTDTQYF.

The chain couples TRBV7-2 to TRBJ2-7, with 10 bases fitting TRBD1. V was pared by 5 bases and J by 5 bases, with 9 bases of the junction left unmatched. The CDR3 is 15 amino acids. Germline lookup yields CDR1 SGHTA and CDR2 FQGNSA. The CDR3 loop is CASSPRWDRGNEQYF. CDR3 DNA: TGTGCCAGCAGCCCCCGTTGGGACAGGGGCAACGAGCAGTACTTC.

This clonotype was counted ten times or more. The chain joins TRBV12-3 or TRBV12-4 to TRBJ2-7; tentative D call: TRBD1 (6 bases). The V end was cut by 7 bases, the J end by 2 bases, with 12 bases between. This CDR3 region has 13 residues. The CDR3 protein is CASTQTGTYEQYF. The CDR3 DNA reads TGTGCCAGCACCCAAACAGGGACCTACGAGCAGTACTTC.

The chain couples TRBV7-9 to TRBJ2-7, with 9 bases lining up with TRBD1. V lost 1 base, J lost 4 bases, and 5 bases stayed unmatched. The CDR3 consists of 15 residues. The germline V gene has CDR1 SEHNR and CDR2 FQNEAQ (reference sequence). The CDR3 nucleotides read TGTGCCAGCAGCTTAGTAACAGGGGGCTATTACGAGCAGTACTTC. Residues: CASSLVTGGYYEQYF.

This clonotype counts as medium-sized. This chain links TRBV20-1 with TRBJ2-2; 9 bases match TRBD1. The CDR3 runs to 20 residues. In germline, CDR1 is DFQATT, CDR2 SNEGSKA (reference sequence). The V and J ends lost 0 bases and 3 bases, in that order; junction bases with no gene match: 17. DNA for the CDR3: TGCAGTGCTAGAGATCAACTTCGGACAGGGGTGGGGCTTGACACCGGGGAGCTGTTTTTT. Translated: CSARDQLRTGVGLDTGELFF.

This clonotype was observed a few times. The chain uses TRBV29-1 and TRBJ2-1, with 7 bases matching TRBD1. V shed 6 bases, J shed 1 base, and the junction held 9 bases outside the gene matches. The CDR3 totals 15 residues. Germline-derived CDR1 and CDR2 are SQVTM and ANQGSEA. The CDR3 loop reads CSVPTGVSSYNEQFF. The CDR3 coding sequence is TGCAGCGTACCAACAGGGGTGAGTTCCTACAATGAGCAGTTCTTC.

This chain joins TRBV7-6 and TRBJ2-1; no clear D. The CDR3 spans 14 residues. CDR1 is SGHVS and CDR2 is FNYEAQ in the germline V gene. V lost 7 bases to trimming and J lost 5 bases, with 15 bases between them. CDR3 coding DNA: TGTGCCAGCAACCCGGGCCTCCCCCACAATGAGCAGTTCTTC. Translated, it gives CASNPGLPHNEQFF. Full variable domain (outside the CDR3, taken from reference TRBV7-6 and TRBJ2-1): GAGVSQSPRYKVTKRGQDVALRCDPISGHVSLYWYRQALGQGPEFLTYFNYEAQQDKSGLPNDRFSAERPEGSISTLTIQRTEQRDSAMYRCASNPGLPHNEQFFGPGTRLTVL.

This sequence joins TRBV5-6 and TRBJ1-5; tentative D call: TRBD1 (5 bases). V lost 1 base and J 6 bases, leaving 11 bases between the germline ends. This CDR3 is built from 14 residues. Per germline, CDR1 SGHDT and CDR2 YYEEEE. The CDR3 DNA reads as TGTGCCAGCAGCTTGACGCAGGGAGGTCAGCCCCAGCATTTT. Encoded protein: CASSLTQGGQPQHF.

The rearrangement joins TRBV11-3 to TRBJ2-1; 8 nucleotides line up with TRBD1. The V gene end was trimmed by 5 bases and the J gene end by 7 bases; junction bases not matched to a gene: 10. Germline V gene data show CDR1 as SGHNT and CDR2 as YENEEA. The CDR3 spans 15 residues. CDR3 sequence (DNA): TGTGCCAGCAGCCCGTGGGGGACAGGCAAGAATGAGCAGTTCTTC. It is translated as CASSPWGTGKNEQFF.

CDR3 nucleotide sequence: TGTGCCAGCAGTTTTTTAAATCACGACACAGATACGCAGTATTTT. Its translation: CASSFLNHDTDTQYF. This chain connects TRBV12-3 or TRBV12-4 to TRBJ2-3; D is undetermined. CDR3 length: 15 residues. Trimming took off 3 bases at V and 2 bases at J, with 12 bases between the two ends.

This clonotype has just a few counts. J is TRBJ2-3 and V is TRBV6-6; D gene uncertain. V was clipped by 0 bases and J by 2 bases, with 3 bases between them. This CDR3 has 13 residues. Germline V gene lookup returns CDR1 MNHNY and CDR2 SVGAGI (reference sequence). Here the CDR3 reads CASSYSDTDTQYF. Here the CDR3 DNA reads TGTGCCAGCAGTTACTCGGACACAGATACGCAGTATTTT.